The next 26 T cell receptor beta chains were all read from a single sample in a study of control samples from healthy donors and cancer patients. The table came from immunoSEQ multiplex PCR; TCRdb's copy has only in-frame clones and leaves some out. This sample has over 50,000 clones, with 80% found just once. Source material: blood. Receptors were obtained from a man in his 70s in good health.

The genes are TRBV5-6 and TRBJ1-2; unclear D gene. In germline, CDR1 is SGHDT, CDR2 YYEEEE. The CDR3 has 12 residues. Trimming pared 3 bases from V and 2 bases from J, leaving 5 bases between. CDR3 residues: CASSSPNYGYTF. CDR3 bases: TGTGCCAGCAGCTCCCCCAACTATGGCTACACCTTC.

This chain connects TRBV28 to TRBJ1-1, with 10 bases that match TRBD1. CDR1 is MDHEN, CDR2 SYDVKM, per germline. The CDR3 is 14 residues long. V lost 8 bases and J lost 2; bases outside the gene matches: 5. The CDR3 nucleotides read TGTGCCAGCCTGGGACAGGGGCTAAACACTGAAGCTTTCTTT. Protein: CASLGQGLNTEAFF.

V gene TRBV11-2 combines with J gene TRBJ2-3; 8 bases agree with TRBD1. The V and J ends lost 5 bases and 4 bases, in that order; junction bases with no gene match: 8. The germline gives CDR1 SGHAT, CDR2 FQNNGV. The CDR3 loop spans 15 amino acids. The CDR3 spells CASSTFRGRADTQYF. In nucleotides, the CDR3 is TGTGCCAGCAGCACCTTCAGGGGGCGCGCAGATACGCAGTATTTT.

The chain has TRBV6-5 and TRBJ2-1; 8 bases are shared with TRBD2. The CDR3 sequence is 15 residues long. In germline, CDR1 is MNHEY, CDR2 SVGAGI. The ends lost 4 bases at V and 7 bases at J; junction bases unmatched: 9. The CDR3 DNA follows: TGTGCCAGCAGTTCATCGACGCGGGGGGCAAATGAGCAGTTCTTC. It yields the protein CASSSSTRGANEQFF.

The rearrangement links TRBV7-9 to TRBJ2-1; no definite D call. This CDR3 has 11 amino acids. V lost 1 base to trimming and J lost 10 bases, with 5 bases between them. Germline-derived CDR1 and CDR2 are SEHNR and FQNEAQ (reference sequence). The CDR3 protein is CASSLEIEQFF. The CDR3 bases are TGTGCCAGCAGCTTAGAAATCGAGCAGTTCTTC. The whole variable domain, filled in from reference TRBV7-9 and TRBJ2-1, reads DTGVSQNPRHKITKRGQNVTFRCDPISEHNRLYWYRQTLGQGPEFLTYFQNEAQLEKSRLLSDRFSAERPKGSFSTLEIQRTEQGDSAMYLCASSLEIEQFFGPGTRLTVL.

The rearrangement joins TRBV20-1 to TRBJ1-1; TRBD1 aligns across 7 bases. Trimming at V came to 3 bases and at J to 6 bases, leaving 7 bases not matched to a gene. This CDR3 comprises 13 residues. Looked up from germline, CDR1 is DFQATT and CDR2 is SNEGSKA (reference sequence). CDR3 nucleotides: TGCAGTGCTAGTTACAGGGGACTTGCTGAAGCTTTCTTT. It is translated as CSASYRGLAEAFF.

This chain uses TRBV6-5 with TRBJ1-6; maybe TRBD1 (5 bases). The CDR3 extends over 14 amino acids. Germline-derived CDR1 and CDR2 are MNHEY and SVGAGI. V was shortened by 6 bases and J by 6 bases, with 12 bases between the two germline ends. DNA of the CDR3: TGTGCCAGCAGCCCCGGGACTCCTAATTCACCCCTCCACTTT. Its translation: CASSPGTPNSPLHF.

The rearrangement links TRBV5-4 to TRBJ2-3; a weak D match, TRBD2 (6 bases). Germline CDR1 is SGHNT and CDR2 is YYREEE (reference sequence). The V end was cut by 0 bases, the J end by 0 bases, with 11 bases between. The CDR3 sequence is 16 residues long. The CDR3 protein is CASSLAGTLSTDTQYF. CDR3 coding DNA: TGTGCCAGCAGCTTGGCCGGGACTCTCAGCACAGATACGCAGTATTTT. The full variable domain, completed using reference TRBV5-4 and TRBJ2-3, is ETGVTQSPTHLIKTRGQQVTLRCSSQSGHNTVSWYQQALGQGPQFIFQYYREEENGRGNFPPRFSGLQFPNYSSELNVNALELDDSALYLCASSLAGTLSTDTQYFGPGTRLTVL.

This clone was detected only a few times. This rearrangement joins TRBV14 to TRBJ1-1; D call uncertain. Germline V lookup: CDR1 SGHDN, CDR2 FVKESK. The CDR3 is made up of 15 amino acids. Trimming stripped 2 bases from V and 2 bases from J, with 12 bases between. The CDR3 is CASSQPWTVNTEAFF. The CDR3, as DNA: TGTGCCAGCAGCCAACCTTGGACGGTAAACACTGAAGCTTTCTTT.

The gene calls are TRBV19 and TRBJ1-4, with 8 bases matching TRBD1. With 5 bases clipped from V and 6 bases from J, the junction kept 2 bases outside the gene matches. Germline loops: CDR1 LNHDA, CDR2 SQIVND (reference sequence). This CDR3 contains 13 residues. The CDR3 region is CASSWGQDEKLFF. The CDR3 region has the DNA TGTGCCAGTAGTTGGGGACAGGATGAAAAACTGTTTTTT. Full variable domain (outside the CDR3, taken from reference TRBV19 and TRBJ1-4): DGGITQSPKYLFRKEGQNVTLSCEQNLNHDAMYWYRQDPGQGLRLIYYSQIVNDFQKGDIAEGYSVSREKKESFPLTVTSAQKNPTAFYLCASSWGQDEKLFFGSGTQLSVL.

This clone was recorded once. This sequence joins TRBV15 and TRBJ2-5; D gene unclear. Germline V gene sequence: CDR1 LNHNV, CDR2 YYDKDF (reference sequence). V was shortened by 5 bases and J by 4 bases, with 8 bases between the two germline ends. CDR3 size: 12 residues. The CDR3 coding sequence is TGTGCCACCAGCCCTACCGGAGAGACCCAGTACTTC. Encoded protein: CATSPTGETQYF.

This sequence joins TRBV28 and TRBJ2-1; the D is unclear. Germline CDR1 and CDR2: MDHEN and SYDVKM. This CDR3 is 17 amino acids long. Trimming shortened V by 5 bases and J by 0 bases, and 17 bases separated the two germline ends. CDR3 region: CASSPPWAFSSYNEQFF. CDR3 bases: TGTGCCAGCAGTCCCCCATGGGCGTTTAGCTCCTACAATGAGCAGTTCTTC. Full variable domain (missing parts from reference TRBV28 and TRBJ2-1): DVKVTQSSRYLVKRTGEKVFLECVQDMDHENMFWYRQDPGLGLRLIYFSYDVKMKEKGDIPEGYSVSREKKERFSLILESASTNQTSMYLCASSPPWAFSSYNEQFFGPGTRLTVL.

The table lists this clone with a count of one. Germline is not matched at one junction end, which may reflect a read error. The rearrangement uses TRBV19 and TRBJ1-2; D is possibly TRBD1 (6 bases). Germline assignment: CDR1 LNHDA and CDR2 SQIVND (reference sequence). CDR3 length: 11 residues. The CDR3 DNA follows: TGTGCCAGTAGTACGGGAGGGGGGGCCGACTTC. Its translation is CASSTGGGADF. The full variable domain, its missing parts supplied by reference TRBV19 and TRBJ1-2, is DGGITQSPKYLFRKEGQNVTLSCEQNLNHDAMYWYRQDPGQGLRLIYYSQIVNDFQKGDIAEGYSVSREKKESFPLTVTSAQKNPTAFYLCASSTGGGADFGSGTRLTVV.

This clone was counted a single time. The V gene is TRBV5-1, the J gene TRBJ2-7; maybe TRBD2 (6 bases). CDR3 length: 15 residues. V shed 0 bases and J shed 3 bases, with 13 bases lying between them. Germline values: CDR1 SGHRS, CDR2 YFSETQ. CDR3 sequence reads: CASSLGTGVGYEQYF. CDR3 nucleotide sequence: TGCGCCAGCAGCTTGGGGACGGGAGTGGGCTACGAGCAGTACTTC.

The chain couples TRBV9 to TRBJ2-1; D is uncertain. V dropped 0 bases and J dropped 8 bases, with 9 bases sitting between them. The CDR3 is made up of 13 amino acids. Germline V gives CDR1 SGDLS, CDR2 YYNGEE. CDR3 in amino acids: CASSVVPKDEQFF. CDR3 DNA sequence: TGTGCCAGCAGCGTAGTACCTAAGGATGAGCAGTTCTTC.

The gene calls are TRBV14 and TRBJ1-1, with 7 bases that match TRBD1. The V segment lost 2 bases and the J segment 2 bases; nucleotides outside the gene matches: 5. Germline-derived CDR1 and CDR2 are SGHDN and FVKESK. This CDR3 is built from 15 residues. The CDR3 protein is CASSQQQGFNTEAFF. CDR3 DNA: TGTGCCAGCAGCCAACAACAGGGGTTCAACACTGAAGCTTTCTTT.

The chain carries TRBV19 and TRBJ2-2, with TRBD2 identical over 10 bases. The V gene end was trimmed by 5 bases and the J gene end by 1 base; junction bases not matched to a gene: 1. The V gene's germline CDR1 is LNHDA and CDR2 SQIVND (reference sequence). The CDR3 is made up of 15 amino acids. The CDR3 spells CASSPSGGNTGELFF. The CDR3 coding sequence is TGTGCCAGTAGTCCTAGCGGGGGGAACACCGGGGAGCTGTTTTTT.

The rearrangement links TRBV6-1 to TRBJ1-5; D is possibly TRBD1 (6 bases). In germline, CDR1 is MNHNS, CDR2 SASEGT. Trimming took 3 bases from V and 3 from J, leaving 12 bases between them. CDR3 length: 15 residues. The CDR3 here is CASSDLQGFNQPQHF. In DNA, the CDR3 is TGTGCCAGCAGTGATTTGCAGGGGTTCAATCAGCCCCAGCATTTT.

This chain connects TRBV7-2 to TRBJ2-1, with TRBD2 as a possible D gene (7 bases). V was clipped by 0 bases and J by 2 bases, with 14 bases between them. Germline CDR1 and CDR2: SGHTA and FQGNSA. This CDR3 is built from 17 residues. This chain's CDR3 is CASSLALRGGAYNEQFF. CDR3 nucleotides: TGTGCCAGCAGCTTAGCGCTTAGGGGGGGGGCCTACAATGAGCAGTTCTTC. Drawing the rest from reference TRBV7-2 and TRBJ2-1, the complete variable domain is GAGVSQSPSNKVTEKGKDVELRCDPISGHTALYWYRQSLGQGLEFLIYFQGNSAPDKSGLPSDRFSAERTGGSVSTLTIQRTQQEDSAVYLCASSLALRGGAYNEQFFGPGTRLTVL.

This clone was seen only a few times. The rearrangement joins TRBV12-5 to TRBJ2-1; TRBD2 agrees at 8 bases. The CDR3 covers 16 residues. Trimming took 1 base from V and 6 from J; bases not matched to a gene: 8. Germline-derived CDR1 and CDR2 are LGHNT and FRNRAP. CDR3 sequence reads: CASGLATGGFSNEQFF. Written as DNA, the CDR3 is TGTGCTAGTGGTTTGGCAACGGGAGGGTTCTCCAATGAGCAGTTCTTC. The full variable domain, in which reference TRBV12-5 and TRBJ2-1 provide the parts outside the CDR3, is DARVTQTPRHKVTEMGQEVTMRCQPILGHNTVFWYRQTMMQGLELLAYFRNRAPLDDSGMPKDRFSAEMPDATLATLKIQPSEPRDSAVYFCASGLATGGFSNEQFFGPGTRLTVL.

This clone was recorded a few times. V is TRBV9 and J is TRBJ2-3, with 7 bases lining up with TRBD1. Germline CDR1 is SGDLS and CDR2 is YYNGEE. Unmatched junction bases numbered 7, after V lost 4 bases and J lost 2 bases. The CDR3 is 15 amino acids. Here the CDR3 reads CASSWGQSLTDTQYF. The CDR3 region has the DNA TGTGCCAGCAGCTGGGGACAGTCTCTCACAGATACGCAGTATTTT.

The chain joins TRBV27 to TRBJ1-5; D unclear. The CDR3 length is 14 residues. The V and J ends lost 2 bases and 5 bases respectively, with 10 bases between them. CDR1 MNHEY and CDR2 SMNVEV come from the germline V gene (reference sequence). DNA for the CDR3: TGTGCCAGCAGTTTAGATAGCAGGTATCAGCCCCAGCATTTT. Protein product: CASSLDSRYQPQHF.

V usage is TRBV6-5 and J usage is TRBJ2-7; D is ambiguous. This CDR3 is 16 amino acids long. From germline, CDR1 is MNHEY and CDR2 SVGAGI. Trimming took off 0 bases at V and 2 bases at J, with 14 bases between the two ends. CDR3 nucleotide sequence: TGTGCCAGCAGTTACTCTATTACCTGGGCCGCCTACGAGCAGTACTTC. Protein sequence: CASSYSITWAAYEQYF.

This chain joins TRBV11-3 and TRBJ2-1, with 13 nucleotides matching TRBD2. The germline gives CDR1 SGHNT, CDR2 YENEEA. The CDR3 runs 16 residues. The junction had 9 bases not matched to a gene; V was cut back by 5 bases and J by 8 bases. CDR3 in amino acids: CASSQLGTSGVDEQFF. CDR3 nucleotide sequence: TGTGCCAGCAGCCAACTGGGGACTAGCGGGGTGGATGAGCAGTTCTTC.

This rearrangement joins TRBV30 to TRBJ1-6; D is unresolved. The CDR3 length is 13 residues. Germline values: CDR1 GTSNPN, CDR2 SVGIG (reference sequence). Trimming shortened V by 2 bases and J by 9 bases, and 11 bases separated the two germline ends. Written as DNA, the CDR3 is TGTGCCTGGAGTCCCACCGACGGTTCACCCCTCCACTTT. Residues: CAWSPTDGSPLHF.

The V and J genes are TRBV7-6 and TRBJ2-3; D may be TRBD1 or TRBD2 (5 bases each). This CDR3 is built from 17 residues. V lost 5 bases, J lost 5 bases, and 23 bases lay in between. The germline CDR1 and CDR2 sequences are SGHVS and FNYEAQ. CDR3 in DNA: TGTGCCAGCAGCCTACGACCGACGGGACGAAGTGAAGATACGCAGTATTTT. Translation gives CASSLRPTGRSEDTQYF. Full variable domain (remainder filled in from reference TRBV7-6 and TRBJ2-3): GAGVSQSPRYKVTKRGQDVALRCDPISGHVSLYWYRQALGQGPEFLTYFNYEAQQDKSGLPNDRFSAERPEGSISTLTIQRTEQRDSAMYRCASSLRPTGRSEDTQYFGPGTRLTVL.